Listed here are 21 T cell receptor beta chains from one sample, sequenced in a study of identical twins. One entry per CDR3 protein, called by TCRdb with MiXCR from the 5' RACE reads. Of a few hundred thousand distinct CDR3 sequences listed, 9% to 10% are singletons. Sequences were obtained from naive T cells sorted from blood. The receptor set was obtained from a woman aged 45-60 years in good health.

The chain is built from TRBV25-1 and TRBJ1-2; 9 nucleotides match TRBD1. Looked up from germline, CDR1 is MGHDK and CDR2 is SYGVNS. This CDR3 is built from 14 residues. The trim removed 1 base at V and 6 bases at J, leaving 3 bases unmatched. CDR3: CASSELGQGHGYTF. CDR3 coding DNA: TGTGCCAGCAGTGAATTGGGACAGGGTCATGGCTACACCTTC.

This clonotype was recorded many times. The rearrangement joins TRBV5-6 to TRBJ2-2; D is unclear. V lost 0 bases to trimming and J lost 4 bases, with 10 bases between them. Germline V gene lookup returns CDR1 SGHDT and CDR2 YYEEEE. The CDR3 covers 15 residues. CDR3 bases: TGTGCCAGCAGCTTGGACGAGGCTCCCACCGGGGAGCTGTTTTTT. This codes for CASSLDEAPTGELFF.

The J gene is TRBJ2-1, the V gene TRBV24-1, with TRBD2 matching 8 bases. V gave up 4 bases and J gave up 7 bases; unmatched junction bases: 8. The CDR3 consists of 15 residues. Germline V gene lookup returns CDR1 KGHDR and CDR2 SFDVKD. The CDR3 nucleotides are TGTGCCACCAGTGACGGTGGGACTAGGAGGAATGAGCAGTTCTTC. Amino acid sequence: CATSDGGTRRNEQFF.

This clonotype was detected a few times. The chain is built from TRBV6-2 or TRBV6-3 and TRBJ1-1; D remains ambiguous. This CDR3 comprises 11 residues. CDR1 is MNHEY and CDR2 is SVGEGT in the germline V gene. Trimming removed 0 bases from V and 8 bases from J, with 4 bases in between. CDR3 residues: CASSYSTEAFF. The CDR3 coding sequence is TGTGCCAGCAGTTACTCCACGGAAGCTTTCTTT.

The rearrangement uses TRBV30 and TRBJ2-3; D remains unclear. V was pared by 1 base and J by 3 bases, with 11 bases between. Germline lookup yields CDR1 GTSNPN and CDR2 SVGIG (reference sequence). This CDR3 region has 14 residues. The CDR3 nucleotides read TGTGCCTGGAGTGAATCACTACAGACAGATACGCAGTATTTT. Protein sequence: CAWSESLQTDTQYF.

This clonotype was counted at least ten times. The chain combines TRBV3-1 with TRBJ2-3; D possibly corresponds to TRBD2 (6 bases). The CDR3 runs 15 residues. Deletions cut 8 bases from V and 2 bases from J, with 17 bases between. Per the germline V gene, CDR1 is LGHDT and CDR2 is YNNKEL (reference sequence). CDR3: CASGGGGGATDTQYF. The CDR3 nucleotides are TGTGCCAGCGGTGGAGGAGGAGGGGCCACAGATACGCAGTATTTT.

Ten or more counts support this clonotype. The V call is TRBV5-1, the J call TRBJ1-2; D uncertain. V was clipped by 4 bases and J by 0 bases, with 19 bases between them. The CDR3 extends over 17 amino acids. The germline V gene has CDR1 SGHRS and CDR2 YFSETQ. CDR3 bases: TGCGCCAGCAGCCCGGGGATTCGCACCCCCACTAACTATGGCTACACCTTC. Amino acids: CASSPGIRTPTNYGYTF.

This clonotype was detected many times. V and J are TRBV29-1 and TRBJ2-7; D is possibly TRBD1 or TRBD2 (5 bases each). The length of the CDR3 is 12 residues. V lost 3 bases, J lost 2 bases, and 8 bases lay in between. The germline V gene has CDR1 SQVTM and CDR2 ANQGSEA. CDR3 DNA: TGCAGCGTTGATGAGGGACCCTACGAGCAGTACTTC. Its protein is CSVDEGPYEQYF.

This clonotype occurred a few times. The chain combines TRBV5-1 with TRBJ2-2, with 7 bases identical to TRBD1. Germline V gives CDR1 SGHRS, CDR2 YFSETQ. The CDR3 loop spans 17 amino acids. With 1 base clipped from V and 2 bases from J, the junction kept 8 bases outside the gene matches. This chain's CDR3 is CASSLTAGTVNTGELFF. The DNA for the CDR3 is TGCGCCAGCAGCTTGACAGCAGGGACAGTTAACACCGGGGAGCTGTTTTTT.

This clonotype has only a few counts. The V and J genes are TRBV5-6 and TRBJ1-1; D is perhaps TRBD1 (5 bases). V was trimmed by 5 bases and J by 4 bases, leaving 12 bases between them. The CDR3 totals 13 residues. CDR1 and CDR2 from the germline V gene are SGHDT and YYEEEE. The CDR3 loop is CASSPAGGTEAFF. CDR3 nucleotide sequence: TGTGCCAGCAGTCCGGCCGGGGGCACTGAAGCTTTCTTT.

This clonotype has more than one count but fewer than ten. This chain links TRBV10-3 with TRBJ1-3; perhaps TRBD1 as D (5 bases). Trimming removed 4 bases from V and 8 bases from J, with 18 bases in between. CDR3 length: 15 residues. The germline CDR1 and CDR2 sequences are ENHRY and SYGVKD. The CDR3 loop reads CAISATVATMDTIYF. The DNA of the CDR3 is TGTGCCATCAGTGCGACAGTGGCAACAATGGACACCATATATTTT.

The chain combines TRBV5-1 with TRBJ2-1; 8 bases agree with TRBD2. Trimming removed 4 bases from V and 9 bases from J; junction bases left unmatched: 9. CDR1 and CDR2 from the germline V gene are SGHRS and YFSETQ. There are 14 residues in the CDR3. In DNA, the CDR3 is TGCGCCAGCAGCGGCGAAGGAGCGGGAGTTGAGCAGTTCTTC. Its translation is CASSGEGAGVEQFF.

This clonotype appeared many times. V usage is TRBV12-3 or TRBV12-4 and J usage is TRBJ1-1; D uncertain. This CDR3 region has 13 residues. The ends were cut back, 5 bases at V and 1 base at J, with 8 bases in the middle. The CDR3 DNA sequence: TGTGCCAGCAGTCAGAAGAAGAACACTGAAGCTTTCTTT. Translated, it gives CASSQKKNTEAFF.

The V gene is TRBV12-3 or TRBV12-4, the J gene TRBJ2-7; perhaps TRBD2 as D (5 bases). With 3 bases removed from V and 3 bases from J, the gap between germline ends came to 6 bases. There are 12 residues in the CDR3. The CDR3 sequence is CASSLGSYEQYV. In DNA form, the CDR3 reads TGTGCCAGCAGTTTGGGGAGCTACGAGCAGTACGTC.

The chain combines TRBV19 with TRBJ2-1, with 12 nucleotides matching TRBD2. This CDR3 contains 14 residues. Trimming removed 10 bases from V and 9 bases from J; junction bases left unmatched: 10. Germline values: CDR1 LNHDA, CDR2 SQIVND (reference sequence). The CDR3 coding sequence is TGTGCCACCACGAGGGCTAGCGGGAGGGGTGAGCAGTTCTTC. Translating it yields CATTRASGRGEQFF.

There are many counts of this clonotype. V is TRBV9 and J is TRBJ2-1; maybe TRBD2 (6 bases). CDR3 length equals 14 residues. V shed 0 bases and J shed 5 bases, with 9 bases lying between them. In germline, CDR1 is SGDLS, CDR2 YYNGEE. The CDR3: CASSVGTKNNEQFF. Written as DNA, the CDR3 is TGTGCCAGCAGCGTAGGGACTAAAAACAATGAGCAGTTCTTC.

There are a few counts of this clonotype. This chain links TRBV24-1 with TRBJ1-5; D uncertain. Trimming shortened V by 2 bases and J by 5 bases, and 9 bases separated the two germline ends. The length of the CDR3 is 14 residues. CDR1 and CDR2 (germline): KGHDR, SFDVKD. The CDR3 DNA reads as TGTGCCACCAGTGATTCCAAGTCGGATCAGCCCCAGCATTTT. Translation: CATSDSKSDQPQHF.

V is TRBV27 and J is TRBJ2-2; 12 positions match TRBD2. Trimming removed 5 bases from V and 7 bases from J; junction bases left unmatched: 2. CDR3 length: 14 amino acids. Germline V gene data show CDR1 as MNHEY and CDR2 as SMNVEV (reference sequence). This CDR3 is CASSRTSGNGELFF. DNA for the CDR3: TGTGCCAGCAGTCGGACTAGCGGGAACGGGGAGCTGTTTTTT.

The chain is built from TRBV3-1 and TRBJ2-1, with D perhaps matching TRBD1 (7 bases). The CDR3 has 14 amino acids. V shed 3 bases and J shed 7 bases, with 13 bases lying between them. From germline, CDR1 is LGHDT and CDR2 YNNKEL (reference sequence). CDR3 bases: TGTGCCAGCAGCCATTGGAGGGGGCGTAATGAGCAGTTCTTC. Translation: CASSHWRGRNEQFF.

The sample holds a few counts of this clonotype. This chain links TRBV20-1 with TRBJ1-1; the D gene is possibly TRBD1 (5 bases). Germline CDR1 reads DFQATT; CDR2 reads SNEGSKA (reference sequence). The CDR3 loop spans 11 amino acids. With 1 base removed from V and 8 bases from J, the gap between germline ends came to 8 bases. CDR3 residues: CSARGGPEAFF. DNA for the CDR3: TGCAGTGCTAGAGGGGGACCGGAAGCTTTCTTT.

The chain links TRBV7-9 to TRBJ1-4; 8 bases align to TRBD1. CDR1 and CDR2 from the germline V gene are SEHNR and FQNEAQ (reference sequence). V was clipped by 5 bases and J by 5 bases; unmatched bases: 19. The CDR3 runs to 19 residues. This chain's CDR3 is CASSRSDRADLYPNEKLFF. The CDR3 nucleotides read TGTGCCAGCAGCCGCTCGGACAGGGCGGACCTTTACCCGAATGAAAAACTGTTTTTT.